The present T cell receptor beta chain was sequenced within a study of cytomegalovirus exposure and HLA in healthy donors. Overall study findings and caveats: Indistinguishable V segments such as TRBV6-2 and TRBV6-3 were excluded. What was likely a sequencing artifact was a cluster of highly shared sequence variants.

Germline V gives CDR1 GTSNPN, CDR2 SVGIG (reference sequence). V was cut by 4 bases and J by 4 bases, with 11 bases left in between. The CDR3 is 12 amino acids. A note on this clone: Its specificity is not known.

The PCR used 60 Vbeta and 13 Jbeta primers. Data came from immunoSEQ multiplex PCR; TCRdb stores just in-frame clones and leaves some out. Here the sample spans under 100,000 clones, 9.5% to 13% being singletons. The chain recombines TRBV30 with TRBJ2-7; no firm D call. This clonotype originated in a man in his sixties in good health and CMV-seropositive. Sequencing was done on a sample of PBMCs. As DNA, the CDR3 is TGTGCCTGGATGGCAGATTCTTACGAGCAGTACTTC. This translates into CAWMADSYEQYF.